This T cell receptor (beta chain) was obtained from a study of T cells in tumors after PD-1 blockade. Study-wide background: Tumor samples yielded 20 to 25-fold more depth than single-cell TCR sequencing.

Trimming took 7 bases from V and 4 from J, leaving 20 bases between them. Germline loops: CDR1 LNHDA, CDR2 SQIVND (reference sequence). This CDR3 is 16 amino acids long. Produced via immunoSEQ multiplex PCR; TCRdb's table is partial and in-frame only. The data contain about 10,000 clones, approximately 61% of them singletons. Input was about 550 ng to 6,004 ng of genomic DNA from tumor or blood. This clone was detected once. The chain carries TRBV19 and TRBJ2-1; perhaps D is TRBD1 or TRBD2 (5 bases each). The clonotype originates from a human donor with basal cell carcinoma. Sequences were derived from tumor tissue, sampled after anti-PD-1 treatment. For the CDR3, the DNA is TGTGCCAGTACTCCCTCCGGGGCCGGGGATTACAATGAGCAGTTCTTC. As protein: CASTPSGAGDYNEQFF.